Below are 10 T cell receptor beta chains sequenced from a single sample in a study of OX40 agonist ivuxolimab in advanced cancers. TCRdb keeps only in-frame clones here, not all; method: immunoSEQ multiplex PCR. The top ten clones hold 3% to 3.5% of a sample with some 94,000 clones, around 90% of them seen once. The sample consisted of CD4+ or CD8+ T cells sorted from blood, taken in a trial of the OX40 agonist ivuxolimab. These TCRs come from an adult with an advanced solid tumor such as melanoma, head and neck, liver or kidney cancer.

The chain is built from TRBV29-1 and TRBJ2-7; TRBD2 is a possible D gene (6 bases). The V gene lost 5 bases and the J gene lost 0 bases, with 11 bases spanning the gap. CDR3 size: 13 residues. Germline lookup yields CDR1 SQVTM and CDR2 ANQGSEA. The CDR3 nucleotides read TGCAGCGTTAGGGAGGTCAGCTCCTACGAGCAGTACTTC. It yields the protein CSVREVSSYEQYF.

This chain uses TRBV6-1 with TRBJ2-1; D is unresolved. The germline CDR1 and CDR2 sequences are MNHNS and SASEGT. Trimming left V 9 bases short and J 5 bases short, with 17 bases between. The CDR3 spans 14 residues. In DNA form, the CDR3 reads TGTGCCAGTGCGGAGCTAGGGCTAAACAATGAGCAGTTCTTC. Translation: CASAELGLNNEQFF.

This clone has more than one count but fewer than ten. This chain connects TRBV28 to TRBJ1-3; tentative D call: TRBD1 (5 bases). Germline CDR1 MDHEN, CDR2 SYDVKM. The length of the CDR3 is 13 residues. The V end lost 0 bases, the J end lost 8 bases, and 8 bases lay between the germline ends. In nucleotides, the CDR3 is TGTGCCAGCAGTTTATGGAGGGGTTACACCATATATTTT. Protein product: CASSLWRGYTIYF.

This clone appeared a few times. The chain has TRBV15 and TRBJ1-2, with 11 positions matching TRBD1. Per the germline V gene, CDR1 is LNHNV and CDR2 is YYDKDF (reference sequence). Trimming took 3 bases from V and 1 from J; bases not matched to a gene: 1. This CDR3 comprises 15 residues. The CDR3 coding sequence is TGTGCCACCAGCAGGGACAGGGGGCTTAACTATGGCTACACCTTC. Translation gives CATSRDRGLNYGYTF.

J is TRBJ1-1 and V is TRBV19; D uncertain. Germline CDR1 reads LNHDA; CDR2 reads SQIVND (reference sequence). Trimming shortened V by 2 bases and J by 0 bases, and 4 bases separated the two germline ends. The CDR3 covers 13 residues. The CDR3 region is CASSITVNTEAFF. The CDR3 coding sequence is TGTGCCAGTAGTATAACAGTGAACACTGAAGCTTTCTTT.

This chain links TRBV27 with TRBJ2-7; D gene ambiguous. The CDR3 spans 13 residues. V lost 9 bases, J lost 3 bases, and 15 bases lay in between. Per the germline V gene, CDR1 is MNHEY and CDR2 is SMNVEV (reference sequence). CDR3 in amino acids: CASAPGPFYEQYF. Written as DNA, the CDR3 is TGTGCCAGTGCACCGGGCCCTTTCTACGAGCAGTACTTC.

The rearrangement uses TRBV21-1 and TRBJ2-2; the D segment call TRBD2 is taken from the table without a DNA check. TRBV21-1 is a pseudogene locus. The CDR3 covers 17 residues. The CDR3 DNA sequence: TGTGCCAGCAGCAAAGTCGGCGGCAGGGGAGGGACCGGGGAGCTGTTTTTT. Translating it yields CASSKVGGRGGTGELFF.

The chain is built from TRBV4-1 and TRBJ2-7, with D maybe TRBD1 (5 bases). CDR1 MGHRA and CDR2 YSYEKL come from the germline V gene. V lost 5 bases, J lost 3 bases, and 14 bases lay in between. The CDR3 is made up of 14 amino acids. The CDR3, as DNA: TGCGCCAGCAGCTTAAGGGGTGAAAGCTACGAGCAGTACTTC. It specifies CASSLRGESYEQYF.

J is TRBJ2-3 and V is TRBV5-6; D is unclear. CDR1 and CDR2 (germline): SGHDT, YYEEEE. Trimming pared 0 bases from V and 1 base from J, leaving 6 bases between. This CDR3 region has 14 residues. This CDR3 is CASSLAEGTDTQYF. Written as DNA, the CDR3 is TGTGCCAGCAGCTTGGCAGAGGGCACAGATACGCAGTATTTT.

The CDR3 bases are TGTGCCAGTAGTATCGGGACTTCTGAAGCTTTCTTT. It encodes CASSIGTSEAFF. This chain links TRBV19 with TRBJ1-1; D might be TRBD1 (5 bases). Germline V gene lookup returns CDR1 LNHDA and CDR2 SQIVND (reference sequence). This CDR3 has 12 residues. Trimming stripped 3 bases from V and 6 bases from J, with 8 bases between.